This T cell receptor (beta chain) was obtained from a study of blood T cell repertoires in COVID-19. Germline V gene sequence: CDR1 SGHRS, CDR2 YFSETQ. The V and J ends lost 3 bases and 6 bases respectively, with 10 bases between them. CDR3 length: 13 amino acids. Profiled with immunoSEQ multiplex PCR; TCRdb holds only in-frame clones, not every one. The top ten hold less than 3.5% of the sample, which has some 250,000 clones, around 83% seen once. This chain joins TRBV5-1 and TRBJ1-5; no definite D call. Sequencing input: peripheral blood. This receptor was taken from a woman aged 18-35 years with acute or convalescent COVID-19. The DNA of the CDR3 is TGCGCCAGCAGCTGGGGTGAGGGTCAGCCCCAGCATTTT. Protein product: CASSWGEGQPQHF.